This TCR beta chain was recovered during a study of shared clonotypes between healthy human individuals. Looking at the study overall: Three plates were used per donor for CD4 naive, three for CD4 memory, two for CD8 naive and one for CD8 memory. Study outcomes and limitations: Around 5% was the fraction of naive CD4 clonotypes found shared across a few donors. Clonotype sharing among donors was expected to depend on sequencing depth.

Sequencing was performed with immunoSEQ multiplex PCR; in TCRdb, only in-frame clones are kept and a portion is missing. The repertoire includes 980,000 or so clones, 76% of them detected once, and approximately 1.5% sits in the top ten. The V gene end was trimmed by 3 bases and the J gene end by 3 bases; junction bases not matched to a gene: 2. Germline lookup yields CDR1 MNHEY and CDR2 SMNVEV (reference sequence). This CDR3 has 14 amino acids. This clone showed up just a few times. Its antigen remains unidentified. The sample comprised memory CD4+ T cells sorted from blood. Stated subset: CD45RA-negative fraction. This receptor was identified in a man between 18 and 35 years old in good health. This chain uses TRBV27 with TRBJ2-3; TRBD2 aligns across 8 bases. CDR3 loop: CASSFGGETDTQYF. CDR3 bases: TGTGCCAGCAGTTTCGGGGGGGAGACAGATACGCAGTATTTT.